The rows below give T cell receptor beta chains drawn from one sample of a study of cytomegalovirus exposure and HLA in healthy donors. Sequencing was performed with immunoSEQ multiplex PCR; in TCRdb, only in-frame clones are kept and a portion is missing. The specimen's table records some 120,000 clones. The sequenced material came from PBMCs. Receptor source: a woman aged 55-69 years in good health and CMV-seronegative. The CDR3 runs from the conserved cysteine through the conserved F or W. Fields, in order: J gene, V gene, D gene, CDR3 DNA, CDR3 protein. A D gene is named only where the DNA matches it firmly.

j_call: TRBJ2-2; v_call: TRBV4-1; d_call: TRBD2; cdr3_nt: TGCGCCAGCAGCCAACTTGGTGTGGGGCGGGGGGGGTTTGGGGAGCTGTTTTTT; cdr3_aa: CASSQLGVGRGGFGELFF
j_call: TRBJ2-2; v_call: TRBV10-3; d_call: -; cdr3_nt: TGTGCCATCAGTGAGTCGGGGGGGAACACCGGGGAGCTGTTTTTT; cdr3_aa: CAISESGGNTGELFF
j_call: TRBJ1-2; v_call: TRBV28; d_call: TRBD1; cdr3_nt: TGTGCCAGCAGTGGGACAGGGGTGTTTGATGGCTACACCTTC; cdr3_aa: CASSGTGVFDGYTF
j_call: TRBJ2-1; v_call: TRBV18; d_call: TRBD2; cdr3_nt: TGTGCCAGCTCACCACTCGGGGGGGTCCTCAATGAGCAGTTCTTC; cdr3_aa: CASSPLGGVLNEQFF
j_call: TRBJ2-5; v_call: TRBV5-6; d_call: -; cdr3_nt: TGTGCCAGCAGCTTGGGTCACAGGATTTGGGAGACCCAGTACTTC; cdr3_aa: CASSLGHRIWETQYF
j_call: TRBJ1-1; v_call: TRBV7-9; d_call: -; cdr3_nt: TGTGCCAGCAGCTTAATGGGGGGAGTGGGCACTGAAGCTTTCTTT; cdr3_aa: CASSLMGGVGTEAFF
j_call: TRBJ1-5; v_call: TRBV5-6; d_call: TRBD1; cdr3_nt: TGTGCCAGCAGCTTGTCCCCGGGACAGGGTGATCAGCCCCAGCATTTT; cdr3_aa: CASSLSPGQGDQPQHF
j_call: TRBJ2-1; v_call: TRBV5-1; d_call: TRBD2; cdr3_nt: TGCGCCAGCAGCTTCCCGGCCAGCGGGGGCCTCTACAATGAGCAGTTCTTC; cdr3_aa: CASSFPASGGLYNEQFF
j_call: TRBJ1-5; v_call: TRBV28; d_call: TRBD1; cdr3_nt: TGTGCCAGCAGTTTAACAGGGGTGTTCGATCAGCCCCAGCATTTT; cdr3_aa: CASSLTGVFDQPQHF
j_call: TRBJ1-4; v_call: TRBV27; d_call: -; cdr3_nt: TGTGCCAGCAGCCCCCGTAGTAATGAAAAACTGTTTTTT; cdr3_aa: CASSPRSNEKLFF
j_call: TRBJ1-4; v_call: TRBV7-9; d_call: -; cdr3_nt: TGTGCCAGCGGCTTAAGCGGGGAGGTCGGTAGACTGTTTTTT; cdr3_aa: CASGLSGEVGRLFF
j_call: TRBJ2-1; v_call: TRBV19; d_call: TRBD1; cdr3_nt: TGTGCCAGTAGTATAGGCCGAGGACAGGGTCAGGGGAATGAGCAGTTCTTC; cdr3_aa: CASSIGRGQGQGNEQFF
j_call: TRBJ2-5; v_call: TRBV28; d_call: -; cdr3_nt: TGTGCCAGCACCTGGGCTTCCCCGGAGACCCAGTACTTC; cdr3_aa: CASTWASPETQYF
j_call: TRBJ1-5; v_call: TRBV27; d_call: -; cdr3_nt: TGTGCCAGCAGTTTTCAGGGAAGCAATCAGCCCCAGCATTTT; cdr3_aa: CASSFQGSNQPQHF
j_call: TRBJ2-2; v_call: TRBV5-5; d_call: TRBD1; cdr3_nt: TGTGCCAGCAGACGACAGGGGGATAGCGGGGAGCTGTTTTTT; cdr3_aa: CASRRQGDSGELFF
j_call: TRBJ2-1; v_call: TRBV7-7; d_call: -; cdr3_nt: TGTGCTAGCAGCCCCTCCTGGAGCTACAATGAGCAGTTCTTC; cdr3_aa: CASSPSWSYNEQFF
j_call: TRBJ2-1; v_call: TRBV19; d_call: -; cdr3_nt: TGTGCCAGTAGTCAAGTGGTACTCAACAATGAGCAGTTCTTC; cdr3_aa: CASSQVVLNNEQFF
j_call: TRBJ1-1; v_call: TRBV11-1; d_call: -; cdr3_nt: TGTGCCAGCAGCTTAACGGGGATGAACACTGAAGCTTTCTTT; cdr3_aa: CASSLTGMNTEAFF
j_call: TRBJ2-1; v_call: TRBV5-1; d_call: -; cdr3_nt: TGCGCCAGCAGCTTGGAGGGGGGGCCGGGGAATGAGCAGTTCTTC; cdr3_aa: CASSLEGGPGNEQFF
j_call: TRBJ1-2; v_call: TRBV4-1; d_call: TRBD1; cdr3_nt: TGCGCCAGCAGCCAGGGGAGAGGGGGCGTAAACTATGGCTACACCTTC; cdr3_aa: CASSQGRGGVNYGYTF
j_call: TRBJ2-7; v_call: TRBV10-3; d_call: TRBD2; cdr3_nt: TGTGCCATCAGAATAGCGGGAGCCAACGAGCAGTACTTC; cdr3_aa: CAIRIAGANEQYF
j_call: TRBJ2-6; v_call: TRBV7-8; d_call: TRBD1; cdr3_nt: TGTGCCAGCAGGCCCAGGCTGATAGACAGGGTTCCCTCGGAGGCCAACGTCCTGACTTTC; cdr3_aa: CASRPRLIDRVPSEANVLTF
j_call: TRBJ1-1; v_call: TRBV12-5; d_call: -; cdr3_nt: TGTGCTAGTGGTCGTGACAGCTACACTGAAGCTTTCTTT; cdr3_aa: CASGRDSYTEAFF
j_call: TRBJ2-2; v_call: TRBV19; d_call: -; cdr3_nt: TGTGCCAGTAGTATAGACACAGCAGCCGGGGAGCTGTTTTTT; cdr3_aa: CASSIDTAAGELFF
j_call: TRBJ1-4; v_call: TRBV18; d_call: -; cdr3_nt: TGTGCCAGCTCAGTTACAGATGGTAATGAAAAACTGTTTTTT; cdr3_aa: CASSVTDGNEKLFF
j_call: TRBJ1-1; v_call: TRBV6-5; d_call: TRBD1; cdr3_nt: TGTGCCAGCAGTTCCCCTGACAGGGGTAGGACTGAAGCTTTCTTT; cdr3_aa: CASSSPDRGRTEAFF
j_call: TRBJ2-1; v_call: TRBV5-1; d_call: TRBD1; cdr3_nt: TGCGCCAGCAGCTTGTCACAGGGGCCCTTCGATGAGCAGTTCTTC; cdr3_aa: CASSLSQGPFDEQFF
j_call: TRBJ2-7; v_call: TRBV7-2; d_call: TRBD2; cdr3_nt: TGTGCCAGCAGCTCCCGAGTGGGCGGGAGAATTTACGAGCAGTACTTC; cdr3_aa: CASSSRVGGRIYEQYF
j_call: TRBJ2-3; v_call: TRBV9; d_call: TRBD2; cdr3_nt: TGTGCCAGCAGCGTAGTAGCGGGGGGGCCTAAAAGCACAGATACGCAGTATTTT; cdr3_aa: CASSVVAGGPKSTDTQYF
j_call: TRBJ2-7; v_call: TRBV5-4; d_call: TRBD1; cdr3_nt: TGTGCCAGCAGCTCGGACAGGGTCTACGAGCAGTACTTC; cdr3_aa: CASSSDRVYEQYF
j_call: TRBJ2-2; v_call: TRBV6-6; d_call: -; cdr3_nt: TGTGCCAGCAGACCAACAGGGGAGGTCATCTCCGGGGAGCTGTTTTTT; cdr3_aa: CASRPTGEVISGELFF
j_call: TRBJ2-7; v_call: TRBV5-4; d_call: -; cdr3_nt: TGTGCCAGCAGCTTGAGGGGGAATGCTGACTACGAGCAGTACTTC; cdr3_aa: CASSLRGNADYEQYF
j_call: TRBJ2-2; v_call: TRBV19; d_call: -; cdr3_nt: TGTGCCAGCCGATCAGGCACCGGGGAGCTGTTTTTT; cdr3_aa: CASRSGTGELFF
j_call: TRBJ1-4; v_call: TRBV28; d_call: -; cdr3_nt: TGTGCCAGCAGTTTAGGGCCGGGAGGACTAAATGAAAAACTGTTTTTT; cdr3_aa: CASSLGPGGLNEKLFF
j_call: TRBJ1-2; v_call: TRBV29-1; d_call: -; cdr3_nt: TGCAGCGTCTCACAGGGCCCCTATGGCTACACCTTC; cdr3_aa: CSVSQGPYGYTF
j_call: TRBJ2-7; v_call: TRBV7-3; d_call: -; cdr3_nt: TGTGCCAGCAGCCCCCGGCCCGGGGAGTACTTC; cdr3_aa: CASSPRPGEYF
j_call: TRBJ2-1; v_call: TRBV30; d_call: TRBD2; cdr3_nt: TGTGCCAAAGAACGAAGACTAGCTGGTGAGCAGTTCTTC; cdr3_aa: CAKERRLAGEQFF
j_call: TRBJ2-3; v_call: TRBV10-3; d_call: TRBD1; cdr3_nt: TGTGCCATCAGTGTAGGGACAGCGGCTAGCACAGATACGCAGTATTTT; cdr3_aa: CAISVGTAASTDTQYF
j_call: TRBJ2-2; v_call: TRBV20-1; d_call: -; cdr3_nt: TGCAGTGCTAGGCAGGTGGGGGAGCTGTTTTTT; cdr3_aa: CSARQVGELFF
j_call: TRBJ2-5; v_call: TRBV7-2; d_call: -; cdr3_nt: TGTGCCAGCAGCTTAGACATGGCAGAGACCCAGTACTTC; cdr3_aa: CASSLDMAETQYF
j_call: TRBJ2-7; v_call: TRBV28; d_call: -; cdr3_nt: TGTGCCAGCAGTTTCGAGGGACATTCCTACGAGCAGTACTTC; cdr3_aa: CASSFEGHSYEQYF
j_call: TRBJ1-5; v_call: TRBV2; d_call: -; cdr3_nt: TGTGCCAGCAGTGCCCTCGGGGAACGGGAACCCCAGCATTTT; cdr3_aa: CASSALGEREPQHF
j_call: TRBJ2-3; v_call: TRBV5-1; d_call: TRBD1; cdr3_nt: TGCGCCAGCAGCTTGGGACAGGGGGCAGATACGCAGTATTTT; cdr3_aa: CASSLGQGADTQYF
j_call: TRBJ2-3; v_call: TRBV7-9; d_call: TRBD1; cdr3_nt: TGTGCCAGCAGCTTAGAGACAGGGCCCACAGATACGCAGTATTTT; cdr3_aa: CASSLETGPTDTQYF